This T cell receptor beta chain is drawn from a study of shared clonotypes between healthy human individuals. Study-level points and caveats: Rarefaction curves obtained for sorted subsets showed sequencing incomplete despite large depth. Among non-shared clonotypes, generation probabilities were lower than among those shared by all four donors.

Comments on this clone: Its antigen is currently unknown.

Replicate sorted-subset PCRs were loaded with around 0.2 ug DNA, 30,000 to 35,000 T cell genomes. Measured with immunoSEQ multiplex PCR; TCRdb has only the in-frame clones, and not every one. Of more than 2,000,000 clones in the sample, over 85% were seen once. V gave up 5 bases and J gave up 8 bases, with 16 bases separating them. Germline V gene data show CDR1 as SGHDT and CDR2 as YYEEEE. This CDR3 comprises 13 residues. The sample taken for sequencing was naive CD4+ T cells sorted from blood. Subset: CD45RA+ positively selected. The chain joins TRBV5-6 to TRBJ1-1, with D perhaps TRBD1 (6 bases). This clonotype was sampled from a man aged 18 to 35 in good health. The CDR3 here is CASSRTAGVEAFF. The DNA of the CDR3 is TGTGCCAGCAGTCGGACAGCGGGGGTAGAAGCTTTCTTT.